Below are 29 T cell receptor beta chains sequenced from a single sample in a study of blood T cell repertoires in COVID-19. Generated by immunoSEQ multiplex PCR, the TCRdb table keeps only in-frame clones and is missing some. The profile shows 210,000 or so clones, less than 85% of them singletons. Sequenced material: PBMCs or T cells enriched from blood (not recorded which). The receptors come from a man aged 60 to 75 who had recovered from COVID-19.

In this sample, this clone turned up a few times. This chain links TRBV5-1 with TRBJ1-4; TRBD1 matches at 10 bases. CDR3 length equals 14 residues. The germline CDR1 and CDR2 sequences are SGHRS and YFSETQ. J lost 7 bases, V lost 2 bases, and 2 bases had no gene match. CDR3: CASSLRDRGEKLFF. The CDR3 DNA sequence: TGCGCCAGCAGCTTAAGGGACAGGGGTGAAAAACTGTTTTTT.

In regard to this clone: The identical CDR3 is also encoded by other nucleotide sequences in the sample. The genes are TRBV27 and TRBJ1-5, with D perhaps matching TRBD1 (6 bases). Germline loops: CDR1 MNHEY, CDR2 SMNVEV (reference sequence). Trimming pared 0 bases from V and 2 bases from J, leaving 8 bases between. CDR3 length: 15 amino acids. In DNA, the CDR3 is TGTGCCAGCAGTTTATCTCCAGGGGGCAATCAGCCCCAGCATTTT. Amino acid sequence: CASSLSPGGNQPQHF.

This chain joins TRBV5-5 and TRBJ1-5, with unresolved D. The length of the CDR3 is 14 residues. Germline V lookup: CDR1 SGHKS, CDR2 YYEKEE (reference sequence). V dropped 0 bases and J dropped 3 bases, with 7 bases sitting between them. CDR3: CASSLDGNNQPQHF. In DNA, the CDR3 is TGTGCCAGCAGCTTGGACGGGAACAATCAGCCCCAGCATTTT.

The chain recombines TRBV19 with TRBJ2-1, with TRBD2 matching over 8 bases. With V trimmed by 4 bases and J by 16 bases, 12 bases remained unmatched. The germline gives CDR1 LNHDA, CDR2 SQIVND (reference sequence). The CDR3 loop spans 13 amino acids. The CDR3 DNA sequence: TGTGCCAGTAGTAAAGGGCGCGGGACTAGTCAATTCTTC. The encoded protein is CASSKGRGTSQFF.

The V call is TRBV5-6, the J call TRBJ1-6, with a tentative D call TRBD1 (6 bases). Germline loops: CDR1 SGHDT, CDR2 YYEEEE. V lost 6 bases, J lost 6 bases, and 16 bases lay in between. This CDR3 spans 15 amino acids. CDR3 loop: CASTPWYRVNSPLHF. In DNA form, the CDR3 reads TGTGCCAGCACCCCGTGGTACAGGGTTAATTCACCCCTCCACTTT.

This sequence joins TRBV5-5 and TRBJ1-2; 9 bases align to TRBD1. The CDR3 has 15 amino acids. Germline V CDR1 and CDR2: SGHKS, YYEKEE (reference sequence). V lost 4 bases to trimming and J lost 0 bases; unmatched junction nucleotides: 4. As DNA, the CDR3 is TGTGCCAGCAGCCAGTGGGACAGGGCTAACTATGGCTACACCTTC. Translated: CASSQWDRANYGYTF.

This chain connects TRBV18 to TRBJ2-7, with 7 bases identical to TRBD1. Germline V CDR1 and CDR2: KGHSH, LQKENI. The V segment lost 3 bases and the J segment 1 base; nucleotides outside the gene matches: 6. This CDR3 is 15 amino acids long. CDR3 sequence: CASSPMDRLSYEQYF. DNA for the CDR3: TGTGCCAGCTCACCTATGGACAGGCTTTCCTACGAGCAGTACTTC.

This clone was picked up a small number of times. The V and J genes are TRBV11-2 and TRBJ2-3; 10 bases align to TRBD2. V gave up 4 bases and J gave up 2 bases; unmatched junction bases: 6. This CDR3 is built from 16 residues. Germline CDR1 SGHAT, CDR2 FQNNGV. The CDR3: CASSSGSGGLTDTQYF. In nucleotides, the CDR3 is TGTGCCAGCAGCTCTGGTAGCGGGGGGCTCACAGATACGCAGTATTTT. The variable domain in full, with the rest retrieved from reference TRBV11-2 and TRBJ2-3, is EAGVAQSPRYKIIEKRQSVAFWCNPISGHATLYWYQQILGQGPKLLIQFQNNGVVDDSQLPKDRFSAERLKGVDSTLKIQPAKLEDSAVYLCASSSGSGGLTDTQYFGPGTRLTVL.

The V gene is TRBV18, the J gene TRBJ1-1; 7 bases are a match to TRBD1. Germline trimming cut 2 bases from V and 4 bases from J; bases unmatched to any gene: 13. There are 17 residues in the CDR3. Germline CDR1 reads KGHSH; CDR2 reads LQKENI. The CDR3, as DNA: TGTGCCAGCTCACCATCCTCGACAGGGCCAGGGACCACTGAAGCTTTCTTT. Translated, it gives CASSPSSTGPGTTEAFF. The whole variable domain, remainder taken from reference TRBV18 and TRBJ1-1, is NAGVMQNPRHLVRRRGQEARLRCSPMKGHSHVYWYRQLPEEGLKFMVYLQKENIIDESGMPKERFSAEFPKEGPSILRIQQVVRGDSAAYFCASSPSSTGPGTTEAFFGQGTRLTVV.

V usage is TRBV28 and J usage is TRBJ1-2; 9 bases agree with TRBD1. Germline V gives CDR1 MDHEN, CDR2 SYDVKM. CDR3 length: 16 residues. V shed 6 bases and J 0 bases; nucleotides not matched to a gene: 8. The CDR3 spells CASRSGQGTANYGYTF. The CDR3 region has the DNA TGTGCCAGCAGGTCGGGACAGGGAACAGCTAACTATGGCTACACCTTC.

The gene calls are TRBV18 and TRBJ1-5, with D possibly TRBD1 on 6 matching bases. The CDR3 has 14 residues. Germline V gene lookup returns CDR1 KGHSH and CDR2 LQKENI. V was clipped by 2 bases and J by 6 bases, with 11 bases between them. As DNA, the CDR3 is TGTGCCAGCTCACCAGGCCAGGGGAGTCAGCCCCAGCATTTT. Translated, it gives CASSPGQGSQPQHF.

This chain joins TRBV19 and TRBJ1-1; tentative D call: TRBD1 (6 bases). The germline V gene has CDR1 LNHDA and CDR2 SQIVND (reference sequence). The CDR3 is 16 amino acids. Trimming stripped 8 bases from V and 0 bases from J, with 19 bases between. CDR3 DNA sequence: TGTGCCAGTTGGGGACATGGCCCCACCATGAACACTGAAGCTTTCTTT. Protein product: CASWGHGPTMNTEAFF.

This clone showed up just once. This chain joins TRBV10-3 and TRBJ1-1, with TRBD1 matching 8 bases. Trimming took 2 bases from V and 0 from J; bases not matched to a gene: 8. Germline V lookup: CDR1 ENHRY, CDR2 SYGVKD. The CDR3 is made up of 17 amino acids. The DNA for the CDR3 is TGTGCCATCAGTGAGACAGGGGGGGGTTTTCTGAACACTGAAGCTTTCTTT. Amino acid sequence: CAISETGGGFLNTEAFF.

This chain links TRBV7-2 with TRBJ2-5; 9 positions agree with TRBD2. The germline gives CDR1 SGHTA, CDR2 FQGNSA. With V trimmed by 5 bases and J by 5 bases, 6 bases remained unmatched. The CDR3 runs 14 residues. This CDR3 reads CASSRGGAGETQYF. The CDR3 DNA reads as TGTGCCAGCAGCCGCGGGGGGGCGGGGGAGACCCAGTACTTC. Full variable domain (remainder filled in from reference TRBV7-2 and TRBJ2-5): GAGVSQSPSNKVTEKGKDVELRCDPISGHTALYWYRQSLGQGLEFLIYFQGNSAPDKSGLPSDRFSAERTGGSVSTLTIQRTQQEDSAVYLCASSRGGAGETQYFGPGTRLLVL.

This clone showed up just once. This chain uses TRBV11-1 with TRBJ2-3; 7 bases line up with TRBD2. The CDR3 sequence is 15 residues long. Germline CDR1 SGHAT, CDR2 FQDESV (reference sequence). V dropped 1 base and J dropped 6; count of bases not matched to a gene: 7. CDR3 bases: TGTGCCAGCAGCTTAGGAGGGAGGGGCCGGGATACGCAGTATTTT. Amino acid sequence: CASSLGGRGRDTQYF. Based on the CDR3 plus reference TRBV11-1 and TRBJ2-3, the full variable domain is EAEVAQSPRYKITEKSQAVAFWCDPISGHATLYWYRQILGQGPELLVQFQDESVVDDSQLPKDRFSAERLKGVDSTLKIQPAELGDSAMYLCASSLGGRGRDTQYFGPGTRLTVL.

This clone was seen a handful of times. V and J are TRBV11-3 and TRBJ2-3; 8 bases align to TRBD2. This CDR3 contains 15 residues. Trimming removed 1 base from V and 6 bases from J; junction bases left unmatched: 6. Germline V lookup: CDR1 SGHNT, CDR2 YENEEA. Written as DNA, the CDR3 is TGTGCCAGCAGCTTAGGACCGGGGGGGGCGGATACGCAGTATTTT. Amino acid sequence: CASSLGPGGADTQYF.

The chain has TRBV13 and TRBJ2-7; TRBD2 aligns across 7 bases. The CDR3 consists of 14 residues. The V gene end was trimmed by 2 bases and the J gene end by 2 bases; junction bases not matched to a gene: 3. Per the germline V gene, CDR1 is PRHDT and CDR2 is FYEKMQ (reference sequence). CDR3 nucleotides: TGTGCCAGCAGCTTAACGGGGGGTACCTACGAGCAGTACTTC. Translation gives CASSLTGGTYEQYF. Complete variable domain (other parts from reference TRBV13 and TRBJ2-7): AAGVIQSPRHLIKEKRETATLKCYPIPRHDTVYWYQQGPGQDPQFLISFYEKMQSDKGSIPDRFSAQQFSDYHSELNMSSLELGDSALYFCASSLTGGTYEQYFGPGTRLTVT.

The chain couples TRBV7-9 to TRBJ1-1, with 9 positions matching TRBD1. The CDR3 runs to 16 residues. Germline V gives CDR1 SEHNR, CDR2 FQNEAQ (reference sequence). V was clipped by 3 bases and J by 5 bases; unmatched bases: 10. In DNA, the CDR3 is TGTGCCAGCAGCTTGGCCGGGACAGGGCCGACGACTGAAGCTTTCTTT. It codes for CASSLAGTGPTTEAFF.

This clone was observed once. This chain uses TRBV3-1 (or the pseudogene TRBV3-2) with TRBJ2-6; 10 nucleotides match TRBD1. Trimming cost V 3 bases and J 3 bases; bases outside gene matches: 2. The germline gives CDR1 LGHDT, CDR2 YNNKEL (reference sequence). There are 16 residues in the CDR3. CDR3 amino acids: CASSQDRGYGANVLTF. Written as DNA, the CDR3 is TGTGCCAGCAGCCAGGACAGGGGGTATGGGGCCAACGTCCTGACTTTC.

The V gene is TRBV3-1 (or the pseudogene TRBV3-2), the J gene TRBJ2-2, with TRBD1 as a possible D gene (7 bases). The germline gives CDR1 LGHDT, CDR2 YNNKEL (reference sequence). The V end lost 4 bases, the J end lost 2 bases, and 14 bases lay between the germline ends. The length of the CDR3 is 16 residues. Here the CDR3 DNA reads TGTGCCAGCAGCCGCTCAGGGGGAGGAAACACCGGGGAGCTGTTTTTT. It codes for CASSRSGGGNTGELFF.

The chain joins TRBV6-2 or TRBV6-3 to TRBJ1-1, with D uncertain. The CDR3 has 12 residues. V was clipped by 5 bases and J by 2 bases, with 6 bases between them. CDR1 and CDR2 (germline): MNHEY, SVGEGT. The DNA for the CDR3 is TGTGCCAGCAGTGGACTAAACACTGAAGCTTTCTTT. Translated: CASSGLNTEAFF.

CDR3 nucleotides: TGTGCCAGTAAAGATCGCGTCGGGAGCATCGGGGAGCTGTTTTTT. Translating gives CASKDRVGSIGELFF. The J gene is TRBJ2-2, the V gene TRBV19; D possibly corresponds to TRBD2 (6 bases). The germline gives CDR1 LNHDA, CDR2 SQIVND (reference sequence). Between the trimmed V and J ends, which lost 7 bases and 7 bases, there was a span of 19 bases. The CDR3 length is 15 residues.

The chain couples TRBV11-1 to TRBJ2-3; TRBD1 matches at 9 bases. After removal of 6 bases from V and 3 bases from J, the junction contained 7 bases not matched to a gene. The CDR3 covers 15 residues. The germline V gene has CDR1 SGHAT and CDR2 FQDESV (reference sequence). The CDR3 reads CASRRSGQGTDTQYF. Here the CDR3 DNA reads TGTGCCAGCAGACGTTCGGGACAGGGTACAGATACGCAGTATTTT.

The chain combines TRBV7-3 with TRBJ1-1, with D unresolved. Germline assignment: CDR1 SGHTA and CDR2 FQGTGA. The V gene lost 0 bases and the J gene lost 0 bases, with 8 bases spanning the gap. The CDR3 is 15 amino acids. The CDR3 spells CASSLTAGLNTEAFF. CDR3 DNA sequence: TGTGCCAGCAGCTTAACTGCAGGCTTGAACACTGAAGCTTTCTTT.

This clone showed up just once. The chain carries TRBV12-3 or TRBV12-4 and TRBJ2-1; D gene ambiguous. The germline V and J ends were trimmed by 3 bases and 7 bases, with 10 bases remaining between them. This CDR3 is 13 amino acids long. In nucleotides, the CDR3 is TGTGCCAGCAGTTTTGGGCAACCTAATGAGCAGTTCTTC. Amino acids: CASSFGQPNEQFF.

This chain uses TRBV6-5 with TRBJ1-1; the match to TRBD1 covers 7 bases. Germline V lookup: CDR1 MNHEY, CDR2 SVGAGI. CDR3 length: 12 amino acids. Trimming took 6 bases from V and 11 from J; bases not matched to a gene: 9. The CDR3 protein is CASRSDRAEAFF. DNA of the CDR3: TGTGCCAGCAGATCAGACAGGGCGGAGGCTTTCTTT.

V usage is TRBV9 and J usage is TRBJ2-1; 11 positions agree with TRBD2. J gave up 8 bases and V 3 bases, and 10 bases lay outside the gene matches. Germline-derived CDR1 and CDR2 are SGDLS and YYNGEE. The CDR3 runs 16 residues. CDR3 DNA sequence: TGTGCCAGCAGCGGCATCCTTAGCGGGGGGGCGGATGAGCAGTTCTTC. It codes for CASSGILSGGADEQFF.

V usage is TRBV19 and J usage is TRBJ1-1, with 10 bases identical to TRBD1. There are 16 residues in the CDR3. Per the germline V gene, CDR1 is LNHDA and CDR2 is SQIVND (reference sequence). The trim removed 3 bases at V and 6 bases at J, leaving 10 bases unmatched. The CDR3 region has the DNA TGTGCCAGTAGTATCCGGGACAGGGGTGGTGGGTCTGAAGCTTTCTTT. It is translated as CASSIRDRGGGSEAFF.

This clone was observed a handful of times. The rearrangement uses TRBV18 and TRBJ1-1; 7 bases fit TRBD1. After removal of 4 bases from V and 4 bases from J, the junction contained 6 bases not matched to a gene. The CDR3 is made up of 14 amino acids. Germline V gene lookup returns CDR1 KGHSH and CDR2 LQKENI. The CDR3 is CASSLTGQGTEAFF. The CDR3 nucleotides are TGTGCCAGCTCACTGACAGGGCAGGGCACTGAAGCTTTCTTT.